One sample yielded the 12 T cell receptor beta chains listed below, sequenced in a study of immune evolution from preneoplasia to lung adenocarcinoma. Assay used: immunoSEQ multiplex PCR; TCRdb lists only in-frame clones, some missing. The table shows roughly 2,800 clones, with about 90% occurring only once. The sequenced material came from FFPE adjacent normal lung tissue. The receptors shown here come from an older person with lung adenocarcinoma.

This rearrangement joins TRBV30 to TRBJ2-5; tentatively, D is TRBD1 or TRBD2 (5 bases each). The CDR3 runs 15 residues. Trimming removed 0 bases from V and 5 bases from J, with 16 bases in between. The germline V gene encodes CDR1 GTSNPN and CDR2 SVGIG (reference sequence). The CDR3 sequence: CAWSVHSGPMETQYF. The DNA of the CDR3 is TGTGCCTGGAGTGTACATTCGGGGCCGATGGAGACCCAGTACTTC.

This clone has a single count. V usage is TRBV6-5 and J usage is TRBJ2-1; D is unresolved. With 2 bases removed from V and 5 bases from J, the gap between germline ends came to 7 bases. This CDR3 spans 13 amino acids. Germline CDR1 is MNHEY and CDR2 is SVGAGI. DNA of the CDR3: TGTGCCAGCAGTTACCCGGGCAACAATGAGCAGTTCTTC. It translates to CASSYPGNNEQFF.

The J gene is TRBJ2-7, the V gene TRBV20-1, with D unclear. There are 11 residues in the CDR3. V was pared by 2 bases and J by 4 bases, with 6 bases between. The germline V gene encodes CDR1 DFQATT and CDR2 SNEGSKA (reference sequence). The CDR3 DNA reads TGCAGTGCTAGAAATTCATACGAGCAGTACTTC. It encodes CSARNSYEQYF.

V and J are TRBV18 and TRBJ1-1, with D tentatively TRBD1 (6 bases). The CDR3 runs to 14 residues. Trimming cost V 0 bases and J 4 bases, with 9 bases left between them. The germline CDR1 and CDR2 sequences are KGHSH and LQKENI. The DNA for the CDR3 is TGTGCCAGCTCACCACCGCAGGGGAGCACTGAAGCTTTCTTT. Protein product: CASSPPQGSTEAFF.

The chain is built from TRBV5-6 and TRBJ1-2, with 8 bases that match TRBD1. This CDR3 region has 15 residues. In germline, CDR1 is SGHDT, CDR2 YYEEEE. J lost 4 bases, V lost 2 bases, and 7 bases had no gene match. CDR3 in amino acids: CASSFAGGGTYGYTF. DNA for the CDR3: TGTGCCAGCAGCTTTGCAGGGGGCGGAACCTATGGCTACACCTTC. The full variable domain, its missing parts supplied by reference TRBV5-6 and TRBJ1-2, is DAGVTQSPTHLIKTRGQQVTLRCSPKSGHDTVSWYQQALGQGPQFIFQYYEEEERQRGNFPDRFSGHQFPNYSSELNVNALLLGDSALYLCASSFAGGGTYGYTFGSGTRLTVV.

The V call is TRBV6-5, the J call TRBJ1-1, with TRBD1 identical over 8 bases. CDR3 length: 13 residues. With 7 bases clipped from V and 4 bases from J, the junction kept 5 bases outside the gene matches. Per germline, CDR1 MNHEY and CDR2 SVGAGI. CDR3 sequence: CASIKTGGTEAFF. The CDR3 nucleotides are TGTGCCAGCATTAAAACAGGGGGCACTGAAGCTTTCTTT.

This clone was detected a few times. This chain connects TRBV4-1 to TRBJ1-1; D remains unclear. Per the germline V gene, CDR1 is MGHRA and CDR2 is YSYEKL. V lost 4 bases to trimming and J lost 7 bases, with 13 bases between them. This CDR3 has 13 amino acids. The chain's CDR3 is CASSPREVSEAFF. The CDR3 region has the DNA TGCGCCAGCAGCCCAAGGGAAGTGAGTGAAGCTTTCTTT.

The chain employs TRBV9 and TRBJ1-2; 7 nucleotides agree with TRBD1. Germline lookup yields CDR1 SGDLS and CDR2 YYNGEE. V dropped 4 bases and J dropped 2; count of bases not matched to a gene: 11. The CDR3 loop spans 16 amino acids. This CDR3 is CASSTFDRVGNYGYTF. CDR3 sequence (DNA): TGTGCCAGCAGCACCTTTGACAGGGTAGGCAACTATGGCTACACCTTC. The full variable domain, its missing parts supplied by reference TRBV9 and TRBJ1-2, is DSGVTQTPKHLITATGQRVTLRCSPRSGDLSVYWYQQSLDQGLQFLIQYYNGEERAKGNILERFSAQQFPDLHSELNLSSLELGDSALYFCASSTFDRVGNYGYTFGSGTRLTVV.

The genes are TRBV9 and TRBJ1-4; 7 positions match TRBD1. J was trimmed by 0 bases and V by 0 bases; bases with no gene match: 2. The germline V gene has CDR1 SGDLS and CDR2 YYNGEE. CDR3 length: 16 amino acids. The CDR3 DNA reads TGTGCCAGCAGCGTAGGGACAGGCTCAACTAATGAAAAACTGTTTTTT. Its translation: CASSVGTGSTNEKLFF.

This chain joins TRBV11-2 and TRBJ2-2; D unclear. This CDR3 contains 12 residues. Trimming took off 5 bases at V and 2 bases at J, with 3 bases between the two ends. The V gene's germline CDR1 is SGHAT and CDR2 FQNNGV. CDR3 region: CASSPNTGELFF. The CDR3 bases are TGTGCCAGCAGCCCTAACACCGGGGAGCTGTTTTTT.

V usage is TRBV6-1 and J usage is TRBJ1-2, with 8 bases that match TRBD1. The J segment lost 4 bases and the V segment lost 4 bases, leaving 2 bases of the junction unmatched. The CDR3 length is 13 residues. Looked up from germline, CDR1 is MNHNS and CDR2 is SASEGT. The CDR3 DNA follows: TGTGCCAGCAGTGCGACAGGGGTCTATGGCTACACCTTC. Translated: CASSATGVYGYTF.

This chain links TRBV2 with TRBJ2-3; D tentatively fits TRBD1 or TRBD2 (5 bases each). V was pared by 6 bases and J by 2 bases, with 6 bases between. CDR3 length equals 12 residues. Germline assignment: CDR1 SNHLY and CDR2 FYNNEI. The CDR3 spells CASRGDTDTQYF. In DNA form, the CDR3 reads TGTGCCAGCAGGGGGGACACAGATACGCAGTATTTT.